This T cell receptor (beta chain) was sequenced during a study of T cells in Graves' hyperthyroidism and ophthalmopathy. Notes on the study in general: Blood also contained most expanded thyroid clonotypes above 0.001.

Over 18 months, lack of ophthalmopathy progression marked Graves' hyperthyroidism as stable. Each diagnosis drew on symptoms, thyroxine, TRAb, thyroid ultrasound and orbital computed tomography findings. Fresh 10 ml peripheral blood yielded PBMCs. TCR beta CDR3 sequences were amplified from RNA transcripts. Researchers ran a first-round RT-PCR on the TCR CDR3 using the HTBI primer set. In TCRdb, the multiplex PCR reads were re-called with MiXCR into one record per CDR3 protein. Of about 420,000 distinct CDR3 sequences listed, 15% to 17% are singletons. Concerning this clonotype itself: The antigen remains undetermined.

The CDR3 length is 14 residues. Trimming shortened V by 1 base and J by 4 bases, and 7 bases separated the two germline ends. Germline V gene lookup returns CDR1 LGHNA and CDR2 YNFKEQ. The sample consisted of blood. The chain is built from TRBV4-2 and TRBJ2-2; D unresolved. The receptor's source is a woman between 18 and 30 years old with Graves' hyperthyroidism. CDR3 sequence (DNA): TGTGCCAGCAGCCAAGGAGTTCTCACCGGGGAGCTGTTTTTT. The encoded protein is CASSQGVLTGELFF.